This T cell receptor beta chain appears in the sequencing data of a study of blood T cell repertoires in COVID-19. This CDR3 has 16 amino acids. V lost 5 bases to trimming and J lost 5 bases; unmatched junction nucleotides: 12. Germline CDR1 SGHRS, CDR2 YFSETQ. Authors' methods: Researchers report that nucleated cell counts were estimated from reference gene primer amplification. Method: immunoSEQ multiplex PCR; TCRdb's copy keeps in-frame clones and lacks some. The V and J calls and clone size are taken from that table; D and trimming were inferred from the DNA. Among fewer than 65,000 clones listed, around three quarters were seen once.

This receptor was identified in a man aged 65 to 79 with acute or convalescent COVID-19. This sequence joins TRBV5-1 and TRBJ2-3; 9 bases are a match to TRBD1. The material sequenced was peripheral blood. Here the CDR3 reads CASSTGQGRGRDTQYF. In DNA form, the CDR3 reads TGCGCCAGCAGTACGGGACAGGGACGCGGTAGAGATACGCAGTATTTT.